This TCR beta chain was sequenced for a study of patients and donors after allogeneic stem cell transplantation. Looked up from germline, CDR1 is LNHDA and CDR2 is SQIVND (reference sequence). There are 17 residues in the CDR3. V lost 3 bases, J lost 0 bases, and 17 bases lay in between. This clonotype was counted between two and nine times. From the RT-PCR reads, TCRdb called clonotypes with MiXCR, one entry per CDR3 protein. Counted here are about 960,000 distinct CDR3 sequences, 15% to 20% occurring once; the ten biggest clones make up around 6%. The chain recombines TRBV19 with TRBJ1-2, with TRBD1 as a possible D gene (5 bases). Sequencing was carried out using blood, either unsorted or a sorted T cell fraction (not recorded which). This receptor was taken from a human donor who was either an allogeneic HSCT recipient or a stem cell or donor lymphocyte infusion donor (not recorded which). It is not recorded whose cells these are; they may come from a transplant donor. In nucleotides, the CDR3 is TGTGCCAGTAGTATGATGAGGGGCGGCAGGCCTAACTATGGCTACACCTTC. Its translation: CASSMMRGGRPNYGYTF.